This is a list of T cell receptor beta chains from one sample in a study of blood T cells in healthy people across ages. TCRdb independently ran MiXCR on the 5' RACE reads; one entry per CDR3 protein. The data show 850,000 or so distinct CDR3 sequences, around 26% seen once. The sequenced material came from blood. The receptors shown here come from a woman aged 80 or over in good health. CDR3s include the opening cysteine and the closing phenylalanine or tryptophan. The D gene is left open where the match is weak. A clone size is listed for some rows: how often the clone was seen (once, few, many), or a class if it is expanded.

V	length	size	D	J	DNA	CDR3
TRBV20-1	14	many	-	TRBJ1-1	TGCAGTGCTAAAGACCCCGCAGGGCGGACTGAAGCTTTCTTT	CSAKDPAGRTEAFF
TRBV3-1	18	few	-	TRBJ1-5	TGTGCCAGCAGCCAAACCGCCGGGACACAAGGATTCAATCAGCCCCAGCATTTT	CASSQTAGTQGFNQPQHF
TRBV6-5	15	-	-	TRBJ1-6	TGTGCCAGCAGTTACTCTAGGAGGGCTAATTCACCCCTCCACTTT	CASSYSRRANSPLHF
TRBV7-2	17	many	TRBD2	TRBJ2-5	TGTGCCAGCAGCACTGGACTAGCGGGGGGGCCGGAAGAGACCCAGTACTTC	CASSTGLAGGPEETQYF
TRBV9	17	many	-	TRBJ1-2	TGTGCCAGCAGCGTCCTCCCCCTTGGCAGCGCGGGCTATGGCTACACCTTC	CASSVLPLGSAGYGYTF
TRBV12-3/TRBV12-4	14	many	-	TRBJ2-7	TGTGCCAGCAGTTCGTACAGAAGCTCCTACGAGCAGTACTTC	CASSSYRSSYEQYF
TRBV5-1	15	many	-	TRBJ2-3	TGCGCCAGCAGCTTGGACAGCACTAGCACAGATACGCAGTATTTT	CASSLDSTSTDTQYF
TRBV6-2/TRBV6-3	13	few	TRBD2	TRBJ2-5	TGTGCCAGCAGATTCGGGGGGAGAGAGACCCAGTACTTC	CASRFGGRETQYF
TRBV20-1	19	-	TRBD2	TRBJ2-6	TGCAGTGCTAGAGGCAACCTACTAGCGGGGTTAACTGGGGCCAACGTCCGGACTTTC	CSARGNLLAGLTGANVRTF
TRBV5-5	15	many	-	TRBJ1-2	TGTGCCAGCAGCTTGGTCAGGGATGGAGCGCATGGCTACACCTTC	CASSLVRDGAHGYTF
TRBV29-1	16	-	TRBD2	TRBJ2-5	TGCAGCGTTGAGGTTCTTCTAGCGGGAGCTCAAGAGATCCAGTACTTC	CSVEVLLAGAQEIQYF
TRBV2	15	-	-	TRBJ2-5	TGTGCCAGCAGTGCGGGGCACAAAGGAACCTACGGGCAGTACTTC	CASSAGHKGTYGQYF
TRBV20-1	15	many	TRBD1	TRBJ2-1	TGCAGTGCTAGTCGAGGGGGCCGTTCCTACAATGAGCAGTTCTTC	CSASRGGRSYNEQFF
TRBV11-2	16	many	-	TRBJ2-3	TGTGCCAGCAGCTTAGTTCCAGGGCGATCGGTGGATACGCAGTATTTT	CASSLVPGRSVDTQYF
TRBV12-3/TRBV12-4	17	-	TRBD2	TRBJ2-3	TGTGCCAGCAGTTTCGCGACTAGCGGGGTACGCGCAGATGTGGAATATTTT	CASSFATSGVRADVEYF
TRBV15	15	-	-	TRBJ1-2	TGTGCCACCAGCAGAGCCCCAACGAGGGGTCGGGGCTACACCTTC	CATSRAPTRGRGYTF
TRBV20-1	14	-	TRBD2	TRBJ2-7	TGCAGTGCTGCCACTAGCGGGAGGCTGGACGAGCAGTACTTC	CSAATSGRLDEQYF
TRBV2	14	-	-	TRBJ2-5	TGTGCCAGCAGTGAGAGGCAGGCACAAGAGACCCAGTACTTC	CASSERQAQETQYF
TRBV7-8	14	many	-	TRBJ2-5	TGTGCCAGCAGTTTAAGGACAGTACAAGAGACCCAGTACTTC	CASSLRTVQETQYF
TRBV20-1	12	-	TRBD1	TRBJ1-1	TGCAGTGCGGGACAGGGGGACACTGAAGCTTTCTTT	CSAGQGDTEAFF
TRBV29-1	17	once	TRBD1	TRBJ2-1	TGCAGCGTCTACCAAACAGGGGGCGGTCCCCCCTACAATGAGCAGTTCTTC	CSVYQTGGGPPYNEQFF
TRBV9	14	-	-	TRBJ1-6	TGTGCCAGCAGCGTAGACAATCGAGATTCACCCCTCCACTTT	CASSVDNRDSPLHF
TRBV3-1	16	many	-	TRBJ1-1	TGTGCCAGCAGCCAAGCAGGGACCGGGCGGGTCACTGAAGCTTTCTTT	CASSQAGTGRVTEAFF
TRBV19	15	-	TRBD2	TRBJ2-1	TGTGCCAGTAGGACGAGGCTAGCGGCCTACAATGAGCAGTTCTTC	CASRTRLAAYNEQFF
TRBV30	13	-	-	TRBJ2-7	TGTGCCTGGACATCGGGTCTTAACTACGAGCAGTACTTC	CAWTSGLNYEQYF
TRBV30	14	-	-	TRBJ1-2	TGTGCCTGGAGTCCTAAGCAGGGGTACTATGGCTACACCTTC	CAWSPKQGYYGYTF
TRBV5-6	16	many	TRBD2	TRBJ2-1	TGTGCCAGCAGCCAAGCGGGGCGCCTTTCCTACAATGAGCAGTTCTTC	CASSQAGRLSYNEQFF
TRBV27	16	few	-	TRBJ1-6	TGTGCCAGCCGCCTCTCGGGGGGAGGGGCGGATTCACCCCTCCACTTT	CASRLSGGGADSPLHF
TRBV7-6	14	-	-	TRBJ2-1	TGTGCCAGCAGCTTTCAGGGGGGTTGGAATGAGCAGTTCTTC	CASSFQGGWNEQFF
TRBV14	15	few	-	TRBJ2-3	TGTGCCAGCAGCCAAGATCTGAAGGGAACAGATACGCAGTATTTT	CASSQDLKGTDTQYF
TRBV6-2/TRBV6-3	15	-	-	TRBJ1-2	TGTGCCAGCAGTCTTACCGGGACACGGAACTATGGCTACACCTTC	CASSLTGTRNYGYTF
TRBV24-1	15	many	TRBD2	TRBJ2-3	TGTGCCACCAGTGACTTGGGACGGGAGGGCTATACGCAGTATTTT	CATSDLGREGYTQYF
TRBV7-9	16	-	TRBD1	TRBJ1-1	TGTGCCAGCAGCTTAGGGCAGGGGGCCGGGGACACTGAAGCTTTCTTT	CASSLGQGAGDTEAFF